One and the same sample provided the 27 T cell receptor beta chains below, sequenced in a study of blood T cells in healthy people across ages. Then a second PCR, running about 6 to 11 cycles, was carried out with a sample-barcoded 5' primer and a J-beta primer mix. TCRdb itself ran the 5' RACE reads through MiXCR, one entry per CDR3 protein. The sample has roughly 800,000 distinct CDR3 sequences; roughly 25% are singletons. These same records also appear under a second study, on T cells of mothers and their children.

The sequencing input was blood. These receptor sequences come from a boy younger than 18 in good health.

This chain uses TRBV12-3 or TRBV12-4 with TRBJ2-5; D is uncertain. V gave up 4 bases and J gave up 3 bases, with 9 bases separating them. The CDR3 contains 13 residues. The CDR3, as DNA: TGTGCCAGCAGTTATGGGCTTAAAGAGACCCAGTACTTC. Residues: CASSYGLKETQYF.

The rearrangement joins TRBV6-5 to TRBJ1-2, with 7 bases identical to TRBD1. The CDR3 length is 13 residues. Looked up from germline, CDR1 is MNHEY and CDR2 is SVGAGI. J lost 4 bases, V lost 8 bases, and 7 bases had no gene match. The CDR3 loop reads CASVRAGGYGYTF. In DNA, the CDR3 is TGTGCCAGCGTTAGAGCAGGGGGCTATGGCTACACCTTC.

The chain recombines TRBV7-2 with TRBJ2-5, with 9 bases aligning to TRBD1. V was pared by 5 bases and J by 4 bases, with 11 bases of the junction left unmatched. CDR3 length equals 16 residues. The germline gives CDR1 SGHTA, CDR2 FQGNSA. The CDR3 spells CASSVISGTGPETQYF. The CDR3, as DNA: TGTGCCAGCAGCGTAATATCCGGGACAGGGCCAGAGACCCAGTACTTC.

This clonotype turned up a few times. V and J are TRBV29-1 and TRBJ2-3; TRBD2 agrees at 10 bases. In germline, CDR1 is SQVTM, CDR2 ANQGSEA. The CDR3 runs to 15 residues. J was trimmed by 3 bases and V by 3 bases; bases with no gene match: 6. The CDR3 region is CSVEGTSGTTDTQYF. The CDR3 DNA reads as TGCAGCGTTGAGGGAACTAGCGGGACGACAGATACGCAGTATTTT.

This rearrangement joins TRBV15 to TRBJ2-1; 8 bases match TRBD2. Looked up from germline, CDR1 is LNHNV and CDR2 is YYDKDF (reference sequence). V lost 1 base, J lost 2 bases, and 1 base stayed unmatched. CDR3 size: 15 residues. The CDR3 nucleotides are TGTGCCACCAGCAGAGGAGCGGGGGCCTACAATGAGCAGTTCTTC. This codes for CATSRGAGAYNEQFF.

This clonotype was recorded a few times. This rearrangement joins TRBV7-7 to TRBJ2-3; TRBD1 or TRBD2 may be the D gene (5 bases each). CDR1 is SSHAT and CDR2 is FNYEAQ in the germline V gene (reference sequence). CDR3 length equals 13 residues. The CDR3 sequence: CATRDLGTDTQYF. The CDR3 coding sequence is TGTGCTACCAGGGACCTTGGAACAGATACGCAGTATTTT. The variable domain in full, with the rest retrieved from reference TRBV7-7 and TRBJ2-3, is GAGVSQSPRYKVTKRGQDVTLRCDPISSHATLYWYQQALGQGPEFLTYFNYEAQPDKSGLPSDRFSAERPEGSISTLTIQRTEQRDSAMYRCATRDLGTDTQYFGPGTRLTVL.

The rearrangement joins TRBV19 to TRBJ1-5, with no clear D. Germline CDR1 is LNHDA and CDR2 is SQIVND (reference sequence). Trimming shortened V by 6 bases and J by 5 bases, and 17 bases separated the two germline ends. The length of the CDR3 is 15 residues. The CDR3 sequence is CASRLFGIGDQPQHF. CDR3 nucleotides: TGTGCCAGTAGGCTTTTCGGAATCGGCGATCAGCCCCAGCATTTT. Together with reference TRBV19 and TRBJ1-5, the CDR3 gives the full variable domain: DGGITQSPKYLFRKEGQNVTLSCEQNLNHDAMYWYRQDPGQGLRLIYYSQIVNDFQKGDIAEGYSVSREKKESFPLTVTSAQKNPTAFYLCASRLFGIGDQPQHFGDGTRLSIL.

The rearrangement joins TRBV29-1 to TRBJ1-2; D is unresolved. The V gene lost 2 bases and the J gene lost 7 bases, with 17 bases spanning the gap. Germline V gene lookup returns CDR1 SQVTM and CDR2 ANQGSEA. This CDR3 has 14 residues. The CDR3 loop reads CSVEKTFGYSGYTF. CDR3 in DNA: TGCAGCGTTGAAAAAACCTTTGGGTATTCTGGCTACACCTTC.

This clonotype has a count of ten or more. The chain uses TRBV28 and TRBJ2-7; 9 positions match TRBD2. J gave up 3 bases and V 3 bases, and 9 bases lay outside the gene matches. CDR3 length: 16 amino acids. The V gene's germline CDR1 is MDHEN and CDR2 SYDVKM. The chain's CDR3 is CASSFELAGLSYEQYF. In DNA form, the CDR3 reads TGTGCCAGCAGTTTTGAGCTAGCGGGATTAAGCTACGAGCAGTACTTC.

As regards this clonotype: The germline gene is not matched at one end of the junction; a read error may be the cause. The CDR3 coding sequence is TGTGCCACCAGCGGAACCGGGACAAGGAGGGGTAATGAAAAACTGGTTTTT. Protein sequence: CATSGTGTRRGNEKLVF. This chain connects TRBV15 to TRBJ1-4; tentatively, D is TRBD1 (6 bases). CDR1 and CDR2 (germline): LNHNV, YYDKDF (reference sequence). The CDR3 has 17 amino acids. The variable domain in full, completed from reference TRBV15 and TRBJ1-4, reads DAMVIQNPRYQVTQFGKPVTLSCSQTLNHNVMYWYQQKSSQAPKLLFHYYDKDFNNEADTPDNFQSRRPNTSFCFLDIRSPGLGDTAMYLCATSGTGTRRGNEKLVFGSGTQLSVL.

The V call is TRBV5-1, the J call TRBJ2-5; D remains ambiguous. In germline, CDR1 is SGHRS, CDR2 YFSETQ. The CDR3 extends over 13 amino acids. Deletions cut 7 bases from V and 2 bases from J, with 12 bases between. The CDR3 region is CASLSPVQETQYF. The DNA of the CDR3 is TGCGCCAGCCTTTCTCCGGTACAAGAGACCCAGTACTTC.

This chain connects TRBV20-1 to TRBJ2-5, with D possibly matching TRBD1 (6 bases). The assigned J gene may be wrong: the sequence end matches TRBJ2-1 better. The germline CDR1 and CDR2 sequences are DFQATT and SNEGSKA (reference sequence). CDR3 length equals 16 residues. This CDR3 reads CSASTGTRGWYNEQFF. CDR3 DNA: TGCAGTGCCTCCACCGGGACACGGGGCTGGTACAATGAGCAGTTCTTC.

The chain joins TRBV20-1 to TRBJ2-3; D gene uncertain. Per the germline V gene, CDR1 is DFQATT and CDR2 is SNEGSKA (reference sequence). Between the trimmed V and J ends, which lost 3 bases and 5 bases, there was a span of 6 bases. The CDR3 runs to 11 residues. The CDR3 region has the DNA TGCAGTGCTAGGCAGGAAGATACGCAGTATTTT. Amino acids: CSARQEDTQYF.

The chain recombines TRBV7-9 with TRBJ2-1; TRBD2 is a possible D gene (6 bases). V shed 4 bases and J shed 7 bases, with 17 bases lying between them. The CDR3 runs to 15 residues. CDR1 is SEHNR and CDR2 is FQNEAQ in the germline V gene (reference sequence). CDR3 amino acids: CASSSLTGTQNEQFF. The CDR3 coding sequence is TGTGCCAGCAGCTCCCTAACCGGGACTCAGAATGAGCAGTTCTTC.

V is TRBV20-1 and J is TRBJ2-3; TRBD2 agrees at 11 bases. The CDR3 is 15 residues long. After removal of 5 bases from V and 0 bases from J, the junction contained 4 bases not matched to a gene. From germline, CDR1 is DFQATT and CDR2 SNEGSKA (reference sequence). The CDR3 loop is CSAATSGDSTDTQYF. In DNA, the CDR3 is TGCAGTGCTGCGACTAGCGGGGATAGCACAGATACGCAGTATTTT.

The chain carries TRBV6-4 and TRBJ2-3; tentatively, D is TRBD2 (5 bases). This CDR3 comprises 13 residues. CDR1 is MRHNA, CDR2 SNTAGT, per germline. V was cut by 3 bases and J by 8 bases, with 12 bases left in between. CDR3 region: CASSESEGTTQYF. The CDR3 nucleotides read TGTGCCAGCAGTGAGTCCGAGGGCACTACGCAGTATTTT.

This chain links TRBV5-1 with TRBJ2-2; tentative D call: TRBD1 (5 bases). Trimming shortened V by 2 bases and J by 2 bases, and 16 bases separated the two germline ends. The germline V gene encodes CDR1 SGHRS and CDR2 YFSETQ. The CDR3 loop spans 17 amino acids. The CDR3 sequence: CASSLDSLKGNTGELFF. The CDR3 DNA is TGCGCCAGCAGCTTAGACAGCCTAAAGGGAAACACCGGGGAGCTGTTTTTT.

The chain uses TRBV29-1 and TRBJ2-3, with 12 positions matching TRBD1. The V and J ends lost 6 bases and 5 bases, in that order; junction bases with no gene match: 6. The CDR3 has 14 amino acids. CDR1 is SQVTM and CDR2 is ANQGSEA in the germline V gene. CDR3: CSVEGQGAVDTQYF. DNA for the CDR3: TGCAGCGTGGAGGGACAGGGGGCGGTAGATACGCAGTATTTT.

The V and J genes are TRBV4-2 and TRBJ1-4; 8 bases are shared with TRBD1. The germline V gene has CDR1 LGHNA and CDR2 YNFKEQ. J lost 4 bases, V lost 2 bases, and 3 bases had no gene match. There are 15 residues in the CDR3. CDR3 sequence: CASSQYRGNNEKLFF. The CDR3 DNA reads as TGTGCCAGCAGCCAATACAGGGGGAATAATGAAAAACTGTTTTTT.

The V gene is TRBV19, the J gene TRBJ2-6; possibly TRBD2 for D (6 bases). This CDR3 contains 15 residues. V shed 5 bases and J shed 4 bases, with 12 bases lying between them. Per germline, CDR1 LNHDA and CDR2 SQIVND (reference sequence). CDR3 sequence: CASSAGGAGANVLTF. The CDR3 region has the DNA TGTGCCAGTAGTGCCGGAGGGGCCGGGGCCAACGTCCTGACTTTC.

This clonotype was observed a handful of times. The chain has TRBV7-9 and TRBJ2-3, with D possibly being TRBD2 (5 bases). V was trimmed by 6 bases and J by 5 bases, leaving 12 bases between them. CDR1 and CDR2 (germline): SEHNR, FQNEAQ (reference sequence). The CDR3 sequence is 13 residues long. Written as DNA, the CDR3 is TGTGCCAGCAGTTTAACGGGGATAGATACGCAGTATTTT. Its translation: CASSLTGIDTQYF.

The rearrangement joins TRBV2 to TRBJ2-7, with TRBD1 matching 8 bases. The ends lost 3 bases at V and 3 bases at J; junction bases unmatched: 10. The germline V gene encodes CDR1 SNHLY and CDR2 FYNNEI. This CDR3 has 16 amino acids. The CDR3 DNA sequence: TGTGCCAGCAGTGAGTTATTGGGGACAGGCAACTACGAGCAGTACTTC. This sequence encodes CASSELLGTGNYEQYF.

The genes are TRBV3-1 and TRBJ2-3, with D tentatively TRBD1 or TRBD2 (5 bases each). This CDR3 contains 15 residues. Germline V gene data show CDR1 as LGHDT and CDR2 as YNNKEL (reference sequence). The germline V and J ends were trimmed by 4 bases and 2 bases, with 13 bases remaining between them. In DNA form, the CDR3 reads TGTGCCAGCAGCCTAAAATGGGGGTCCACAGATACGCAGTATTTT. It translates to CASSLKWGSTDTQYF.

The sample holds a few counts of this clonotype. The chain combines TRBV18 with TRBJ1-1; 7 bases fit TRBD1. V shed 6 bases, J shed 2 bases, and the junction held 3 bases outside the gene matches. This CDR3 is built from 13 residues. CDR1 is KGHSH, CDR2 LQKENI, per germline. This chain's CDR3 is CASSDRANTEAFF. The CDR3 nucleotides are TGTGCCAGCTCCGACAGGGCAAACACTGAAGCTTTCTTT.

The chain couples TRBV5-1 to TRBJ2-3, with D maybe TRBD1 (6 bases). With 4 bases removed from V and 0 bases from J, the gap between germline ends came to 21 bases. The CDR3 length is 18 residues. Germline assignment: CDR1 SGHRS and CDR2 YFSETQ. As DNA, the CDR3 is TGCGCCAGCAGCCCCCAGGGGCTACATGAAACCAGCACAGATACGCAGTATTTT. This encodes CASSPQGLHETSTDTQYF.

This chain connects TRBV14 to TRBJ2-2, with no clear D. Germline V gives CDR1 SGHDN, CDR2 FVKESK. This CDR3 has 14 amino acids. Trimming removed 5 bases from V and 2 bases from J, with 9 bases in between. The CDR3 is CASSRLFNTGELFF. The CDR3, as DNA: TGTGCCAGCAGCAGACTTTTTAACACCGGGGAGCTGTTTTTT.

CDR3 region: CASSEQGRNTIYF. Here the CDR3 DNA reads TGTGCCAGTAGCGAACAGGGGAGAAACACCATATATTTT. The chain combines TRBV19 with TRBJ1-3, with 7 bases matching TRBD1. The CDR3 is 13 residues long. V dropped 6 bases and J dropped 5; count of bases not matched to a gene: 4. Germline V gene lookup returns CDR1 LNHDA and CDR2 SQIVND (reference sequence).